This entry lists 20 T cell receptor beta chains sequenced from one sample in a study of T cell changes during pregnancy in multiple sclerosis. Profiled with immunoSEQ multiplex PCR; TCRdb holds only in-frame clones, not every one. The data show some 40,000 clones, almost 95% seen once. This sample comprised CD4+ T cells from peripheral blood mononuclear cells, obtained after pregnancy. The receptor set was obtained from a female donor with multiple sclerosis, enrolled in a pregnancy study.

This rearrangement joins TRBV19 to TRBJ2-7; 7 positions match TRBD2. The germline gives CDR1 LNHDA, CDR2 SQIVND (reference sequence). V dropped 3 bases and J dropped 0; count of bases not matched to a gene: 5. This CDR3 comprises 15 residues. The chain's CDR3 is CASSMGAGSSYEQYF. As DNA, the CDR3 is TGTGCCAGTAGTATGGGAGCGGGGAGCTCCTACGAGCAGTACTTC. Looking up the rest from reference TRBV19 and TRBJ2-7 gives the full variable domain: DGGITQSPKYLFRKEGQNVTLSCEQNLNHDAMYWYRQDPGQGLRLIYYSQIVNDFQKGDIAEGYSVSREKKESFPLTVTSAQKNPTAFYLCASSMGAGSSYEQYFGPGTRLTVT.

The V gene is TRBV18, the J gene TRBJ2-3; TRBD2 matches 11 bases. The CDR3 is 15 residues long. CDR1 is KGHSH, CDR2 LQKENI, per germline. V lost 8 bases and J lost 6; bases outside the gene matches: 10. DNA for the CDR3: TGTGCCAGCCTCCCCTTAGCGGGGGGGCTGGATACGCAGTATTTT. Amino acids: CASLPLAGGLDTQYF.

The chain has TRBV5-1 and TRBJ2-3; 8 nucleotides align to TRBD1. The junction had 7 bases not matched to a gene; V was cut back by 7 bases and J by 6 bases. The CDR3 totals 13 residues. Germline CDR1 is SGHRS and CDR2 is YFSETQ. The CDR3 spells CASSDRTGDTQYF. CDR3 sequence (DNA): TGCGCCAGCTCCGACAGGACAGGGGATACGCAGTATTTT. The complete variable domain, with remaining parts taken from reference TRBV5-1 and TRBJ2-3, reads KAGVTQTPRYLIKTRGQQVTLSCSPISGHRSVSWYQQTPGQGLQFLFEYFSETQRNKGNFPGRFSGRQFSNSRSEMNVSTLELGDSALYLCASSDRTGDTQYFGPGTRLTVL.

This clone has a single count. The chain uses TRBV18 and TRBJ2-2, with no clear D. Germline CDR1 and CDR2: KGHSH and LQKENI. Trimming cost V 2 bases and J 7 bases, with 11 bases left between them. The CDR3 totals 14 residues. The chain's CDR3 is CASSPGVENGELFF. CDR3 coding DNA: TGTGCCAGCTCACCAGGCGTGGAGAACGGGGAGCTGTTTTTT.

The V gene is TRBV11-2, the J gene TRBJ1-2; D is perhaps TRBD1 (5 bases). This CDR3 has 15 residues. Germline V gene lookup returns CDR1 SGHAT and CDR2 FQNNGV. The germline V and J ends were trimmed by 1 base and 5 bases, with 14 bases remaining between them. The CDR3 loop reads CASSLGRELYYGYTF. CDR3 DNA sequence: TGTGCCAGCAGCTTAGGCAGGGAACTATATTATGGCTACACCTTC.

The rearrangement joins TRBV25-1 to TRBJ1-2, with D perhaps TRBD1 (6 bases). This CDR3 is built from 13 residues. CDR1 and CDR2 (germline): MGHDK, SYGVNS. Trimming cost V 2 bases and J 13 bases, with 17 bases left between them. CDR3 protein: CASSEPGQSFATF. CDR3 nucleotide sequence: TGTGCCAGCAGTGAACCCGGACAGTCGTTTGCCACCTTC.

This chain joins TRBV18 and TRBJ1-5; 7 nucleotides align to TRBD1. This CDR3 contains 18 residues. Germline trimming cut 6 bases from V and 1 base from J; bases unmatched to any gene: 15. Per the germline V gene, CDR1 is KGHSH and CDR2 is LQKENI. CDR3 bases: TGTGCCAGCTCGCACCGGACAGGTATACGGTGGAGCAATCAGCCCCAGCATTTT. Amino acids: CASSHRTGIRWSNQPQHF.

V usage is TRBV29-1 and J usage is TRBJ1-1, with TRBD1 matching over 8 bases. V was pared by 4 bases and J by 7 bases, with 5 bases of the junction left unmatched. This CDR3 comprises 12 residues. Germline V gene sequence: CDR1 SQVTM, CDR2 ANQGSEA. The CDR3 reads CSVVLQGDEAFF. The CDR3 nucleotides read TGCAGCGTTGTTTTACAGGGGGATGAAGCTTTCTTT.

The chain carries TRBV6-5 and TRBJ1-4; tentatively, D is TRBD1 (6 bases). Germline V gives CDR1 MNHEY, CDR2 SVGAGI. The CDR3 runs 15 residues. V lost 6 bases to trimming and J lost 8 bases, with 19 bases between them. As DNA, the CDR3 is TGTGCCAGCAGACAGGGACCTACCTCCGGGGAAAAACTGTTTTTT. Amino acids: CASRQGPTSGEKLFF.

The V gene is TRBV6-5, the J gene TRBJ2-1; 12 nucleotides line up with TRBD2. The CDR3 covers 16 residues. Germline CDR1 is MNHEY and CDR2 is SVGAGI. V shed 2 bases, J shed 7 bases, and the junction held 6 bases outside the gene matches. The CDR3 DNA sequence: TGTGCCAGCAGTTACCATCTAGCGGGGGGGAGAAATGAGCAGTTCTTC. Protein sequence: CASSYHLAGGRNEQFF.

The DNA of the CDR3 is TGCGCCAGCACCCCAAACCAAGAGACCCAGTACTTC. Translated, it gives CASTPNQETQYF. V usage is TRBV10-2 and J usage is TRBJ2-5; no clear D gene. Germline lookup yields CDR1 WSHSY and CDR2 SAAADI. V gave up 7 bases and J gave up 0 bases, with 6 bases separating them. The CDR3 has 12 amino acids.

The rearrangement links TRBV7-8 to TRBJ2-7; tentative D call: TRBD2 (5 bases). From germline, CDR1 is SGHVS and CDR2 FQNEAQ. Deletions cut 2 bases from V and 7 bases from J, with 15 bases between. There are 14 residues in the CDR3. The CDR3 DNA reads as TGTGCCAGCAGCTTATCTAGCCCCTCGGGGGAGCAGTACTTC. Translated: CASSLSSPSGEQYF.

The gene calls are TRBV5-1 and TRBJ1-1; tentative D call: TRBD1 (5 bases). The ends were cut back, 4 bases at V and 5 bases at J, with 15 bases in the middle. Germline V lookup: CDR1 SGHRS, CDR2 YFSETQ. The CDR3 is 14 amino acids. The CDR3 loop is CASSHGGIGTEAFF. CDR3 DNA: TGCGCCAGCAGCCACGGGGGGATAGGAACTGAAGCTTTCTTT.

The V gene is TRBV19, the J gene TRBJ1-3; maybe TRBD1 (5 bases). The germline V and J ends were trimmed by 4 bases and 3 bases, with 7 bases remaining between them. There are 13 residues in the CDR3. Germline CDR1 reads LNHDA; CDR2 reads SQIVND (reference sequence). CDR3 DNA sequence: TGTGCCAGTAGTACCCAGGGTGGAAACACCATATATTTT. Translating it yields CASSTQGGNTIYF.

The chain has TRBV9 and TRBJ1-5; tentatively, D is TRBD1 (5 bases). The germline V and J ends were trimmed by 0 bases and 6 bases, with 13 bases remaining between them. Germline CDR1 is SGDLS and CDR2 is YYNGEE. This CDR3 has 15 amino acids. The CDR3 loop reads CASSVGPGTGQPQHF. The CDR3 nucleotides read TGTGCCAGCAGCGTAGGCCCTGGAACAGGTCAGCCCCAGCATTTT.

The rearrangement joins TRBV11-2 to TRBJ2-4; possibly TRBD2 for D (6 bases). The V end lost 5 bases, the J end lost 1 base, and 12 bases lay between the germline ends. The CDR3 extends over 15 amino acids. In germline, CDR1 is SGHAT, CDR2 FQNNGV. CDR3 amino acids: CASSPVRGAKNIQYF. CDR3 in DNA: TGTGCCAGCAGCCCGGTTCGGGGGGCCAAAAACATTCAGTACTTC.

The DNA of the CDR3 is TGCGCCAGCAGCTTAAGGGACAGGGGGGAGGACTATGGCTACACCTTC. Protein: CASSLRDRGEDYGYTF. The rearrangement links TRBV5-1 to TRBJ1-2; 11 bases line up with TRBD1. Germline CDR1 and CDR2: SGHRS and YFSETQ. J gave up 3 bases and V 2 bases, and 6 bases lay outside the gene matches. CDR3 length: 16 residues.

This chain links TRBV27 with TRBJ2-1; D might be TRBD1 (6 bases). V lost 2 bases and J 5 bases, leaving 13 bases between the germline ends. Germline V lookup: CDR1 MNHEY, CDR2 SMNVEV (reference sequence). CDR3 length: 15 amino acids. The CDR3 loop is CASSLQGWGNNEQFF. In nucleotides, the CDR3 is TGTGCCAGCAGTTTACAGGGGTGGGGCAACAATGAGCAGTTCTTC.

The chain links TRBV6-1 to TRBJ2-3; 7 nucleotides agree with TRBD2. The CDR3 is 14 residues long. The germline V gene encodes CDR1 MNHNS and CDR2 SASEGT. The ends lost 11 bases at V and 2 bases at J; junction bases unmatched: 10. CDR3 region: CASITGGVTDTQYF. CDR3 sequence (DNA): TGTGCCTCCATCACGGGGGGAGTCACAGATACGCAGTATTTT.

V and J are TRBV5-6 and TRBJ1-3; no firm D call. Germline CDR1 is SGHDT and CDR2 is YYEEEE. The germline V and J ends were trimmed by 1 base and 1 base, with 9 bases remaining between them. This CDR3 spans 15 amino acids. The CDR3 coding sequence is TGTGCCAGCAGCTTGATGGCAGGTTCTGGAAACACCATATATTTT. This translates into CASSLMAGSGNTIYF. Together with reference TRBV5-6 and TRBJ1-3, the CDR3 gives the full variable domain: DAGVTQSPTHLIKTRGQQVTLRCSPKSGHDTVSWYQQALGQGPQFIFQYYEEEERQRGNFPDRFSGHQFPNYSSELNVNALLLGDSALYLCASSLMAGSGNTIYFGEGSWLTVV.